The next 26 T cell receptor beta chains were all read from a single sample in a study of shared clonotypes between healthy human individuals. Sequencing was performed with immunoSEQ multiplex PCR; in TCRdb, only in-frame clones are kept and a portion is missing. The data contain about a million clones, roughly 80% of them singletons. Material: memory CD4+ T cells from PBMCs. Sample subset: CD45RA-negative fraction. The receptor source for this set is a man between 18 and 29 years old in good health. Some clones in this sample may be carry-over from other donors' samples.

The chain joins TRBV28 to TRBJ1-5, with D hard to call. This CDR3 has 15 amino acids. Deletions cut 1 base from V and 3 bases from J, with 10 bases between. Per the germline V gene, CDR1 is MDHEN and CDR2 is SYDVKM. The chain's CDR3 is CASSLLQNLNQPQHF. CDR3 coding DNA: TGTGCCAGCAGTTTATTACAGAACCTCAATCAGCCCCAGCATTTT.

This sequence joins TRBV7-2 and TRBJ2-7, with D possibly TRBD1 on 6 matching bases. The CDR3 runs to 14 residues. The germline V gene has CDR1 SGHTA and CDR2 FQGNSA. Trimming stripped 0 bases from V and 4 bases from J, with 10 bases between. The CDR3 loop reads CASSLARQGYEQYF. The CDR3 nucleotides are TGTGCCAGCAGCTTAGCGCGCCAGGGGTACGAGCAGTACTTC.

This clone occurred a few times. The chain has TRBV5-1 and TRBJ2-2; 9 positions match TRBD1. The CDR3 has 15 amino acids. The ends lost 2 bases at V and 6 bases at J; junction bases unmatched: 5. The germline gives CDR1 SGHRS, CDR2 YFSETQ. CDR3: CASSLGTGHAGELFF. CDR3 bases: TGCGCCAGCAGCTTAGGGACAGGGCATGCCGGGGAGCTGTTTTTT.

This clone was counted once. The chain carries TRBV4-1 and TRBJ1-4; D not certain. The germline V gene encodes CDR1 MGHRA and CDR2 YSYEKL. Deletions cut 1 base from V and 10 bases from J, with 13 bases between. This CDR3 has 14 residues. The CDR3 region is CASSQGPGVGKLFF. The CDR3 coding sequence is TGCGCCAGCAGCCAAGGACCTGGGGTTGGAAAACTGTTTTTT.

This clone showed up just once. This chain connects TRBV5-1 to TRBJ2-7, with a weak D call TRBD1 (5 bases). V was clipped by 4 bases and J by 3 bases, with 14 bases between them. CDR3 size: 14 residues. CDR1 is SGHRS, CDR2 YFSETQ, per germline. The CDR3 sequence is CASSNRQHIYEQYF. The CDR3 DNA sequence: TGCGCCAGCAGCAACAGACAGCACATCTACGAGCAGTACTTC.

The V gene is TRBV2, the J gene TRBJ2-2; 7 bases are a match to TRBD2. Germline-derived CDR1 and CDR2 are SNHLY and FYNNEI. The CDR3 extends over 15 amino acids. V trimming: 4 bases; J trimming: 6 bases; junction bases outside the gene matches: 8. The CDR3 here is CASSGLAVGAGELFF. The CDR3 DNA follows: TGTGCCAGCAGTGGACTAGCTGTCGGGGCCGGGGAGCTGTTTTTT.

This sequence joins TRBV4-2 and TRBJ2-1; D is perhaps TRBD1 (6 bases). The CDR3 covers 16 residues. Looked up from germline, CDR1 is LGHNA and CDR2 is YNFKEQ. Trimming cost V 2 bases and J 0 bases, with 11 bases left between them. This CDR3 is CASSQRGQFSYNEQFF. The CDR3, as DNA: TGTGCCAGCAGCCAACGTGGACAGTTCTCCTACAATGAGCAGTTCTTC.

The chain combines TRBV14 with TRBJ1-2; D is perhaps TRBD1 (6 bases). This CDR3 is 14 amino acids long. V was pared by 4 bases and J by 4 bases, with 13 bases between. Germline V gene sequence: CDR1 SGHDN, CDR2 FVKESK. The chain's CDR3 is CASSLVPGAYGYTF. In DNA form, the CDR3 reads TGTGCCAGCAGCCTTGTACCAGGGGCCTATGGCTACACCTTC.

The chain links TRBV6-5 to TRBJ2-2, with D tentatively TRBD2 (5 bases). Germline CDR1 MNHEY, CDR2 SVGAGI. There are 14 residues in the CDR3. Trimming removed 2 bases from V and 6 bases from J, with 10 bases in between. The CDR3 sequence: CASSYEEVPGELFF. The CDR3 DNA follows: TGTGCCAGCAGTTACGAGGAGGTACCCGGGGAGCTGTTTTTT.

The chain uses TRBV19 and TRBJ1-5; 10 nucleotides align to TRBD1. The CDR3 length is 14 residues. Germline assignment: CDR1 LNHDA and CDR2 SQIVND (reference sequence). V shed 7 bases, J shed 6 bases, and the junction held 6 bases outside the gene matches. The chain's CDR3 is CASTPTGGRQPQHF. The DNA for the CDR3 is TGTGCCAGTACCCCGACAGGGGGCCGTCAGCCCCAGCATTTT.

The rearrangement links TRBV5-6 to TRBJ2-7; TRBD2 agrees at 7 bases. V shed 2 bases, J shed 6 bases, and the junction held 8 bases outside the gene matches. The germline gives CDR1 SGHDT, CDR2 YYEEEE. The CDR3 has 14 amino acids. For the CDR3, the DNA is TGTGCCAGCAGCTTTACCTGGGGAGGGATCGAGCAGTACTTC. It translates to CASSFTWGGIEQYF.

The CDR3 DNA sequence: TGTGCCAGCTCACCAAAATCTACAGGGGCCGTCATGAACACTGAAGCTTTCTTT. This encodes CASSPKSTGAVMNTEAFF. J is TRBJ1-1 and V is TRBV18; 7 bases align to TRBD1. V was clipped by 2 bases and J by 0 bases; unmatched bases: 12. CDR3 size: 18 residues. The germline V gene has CDR1 KGHSH and CDR2 LQKENI.

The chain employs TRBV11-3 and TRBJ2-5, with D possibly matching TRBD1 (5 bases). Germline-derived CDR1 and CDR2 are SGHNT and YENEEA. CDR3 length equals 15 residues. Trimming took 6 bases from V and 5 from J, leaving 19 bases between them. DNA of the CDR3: TGTGCCAGCAGTTCACGGGCTCAGGGAATGGAGACCCAGTACTTC. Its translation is CASSSRAQGMETQYF.

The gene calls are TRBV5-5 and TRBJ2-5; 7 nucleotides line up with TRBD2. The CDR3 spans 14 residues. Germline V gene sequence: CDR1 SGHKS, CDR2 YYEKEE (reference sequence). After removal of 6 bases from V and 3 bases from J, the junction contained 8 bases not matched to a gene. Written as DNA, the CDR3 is TGTGCCAGCAACCCGGGGGGAGGGGAAGAGACCCAGTACTTC. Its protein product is CASNPGGGEETQYF.

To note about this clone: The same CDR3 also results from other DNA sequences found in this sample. CDR3 residues: CASSEGDRGDQPQHF. The CDR3 nucleotides are TGTGCCAGCAGTGAAGGTGACAGGGGGGATCAGCCCCAGCATTTT. The J gene is TRBJ1-5, the V gene TRBV6-1, with 9 bases identical to TRBD1. J was trimmed by 5 bases and V by 1 base; bases with no gene match: 3. Germline values: CDR1 MNHNS, CDR2 SASEGT. CDR3 size: 15 residues.

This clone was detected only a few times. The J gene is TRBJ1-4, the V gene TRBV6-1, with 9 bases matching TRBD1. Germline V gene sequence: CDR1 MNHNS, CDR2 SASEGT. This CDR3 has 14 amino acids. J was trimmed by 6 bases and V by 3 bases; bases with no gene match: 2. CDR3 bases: TGTGCCAGCAGTGACGGGACAGGGTATGAAAAACTGTTTTTT. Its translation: CASSDGTGYEKLFF.

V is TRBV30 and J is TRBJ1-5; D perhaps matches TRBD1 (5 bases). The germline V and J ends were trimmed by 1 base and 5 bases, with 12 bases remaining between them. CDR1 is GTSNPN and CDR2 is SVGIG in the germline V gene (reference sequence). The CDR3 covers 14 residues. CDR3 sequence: CAWSGGTVYQPQHF. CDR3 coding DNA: TGTGCCTGGAGTGGGGGGACGGTCTATCAGCCCCAGCATTTT.

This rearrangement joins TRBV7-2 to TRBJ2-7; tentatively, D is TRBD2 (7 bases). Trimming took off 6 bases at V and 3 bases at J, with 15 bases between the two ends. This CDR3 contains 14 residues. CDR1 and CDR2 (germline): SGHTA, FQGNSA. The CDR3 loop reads CASRGGDWSYEQYF. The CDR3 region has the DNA TGTGCCAGCAGAGGGGGGGACTGGAGCTACGAGCAGTACTTC.

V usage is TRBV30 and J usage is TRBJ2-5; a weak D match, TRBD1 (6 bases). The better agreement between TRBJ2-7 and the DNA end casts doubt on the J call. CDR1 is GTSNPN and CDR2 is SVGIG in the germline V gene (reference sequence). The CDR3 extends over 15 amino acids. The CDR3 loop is CAWSRQGFASYEQYF. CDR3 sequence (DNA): TGTGCCTGGAGTCGCCAGGGGTTCGCATCCTACGAGCAGTACTTC.

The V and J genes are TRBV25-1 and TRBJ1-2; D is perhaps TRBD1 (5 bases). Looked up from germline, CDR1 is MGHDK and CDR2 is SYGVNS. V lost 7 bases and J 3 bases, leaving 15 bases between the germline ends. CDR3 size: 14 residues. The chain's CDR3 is CASTRDPADYGYTF. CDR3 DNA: TGTGCCAGCACCCGGGACCCAGCGGACTATGGCTACACCTTC.

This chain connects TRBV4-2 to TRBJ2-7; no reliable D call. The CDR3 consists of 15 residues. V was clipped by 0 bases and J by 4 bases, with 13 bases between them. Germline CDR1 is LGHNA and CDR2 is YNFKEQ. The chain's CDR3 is CASSQDIRDGYEQYF. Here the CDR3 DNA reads TGTGCCAGCAGCCAAGATATAAGGGATGGGTACGAGCAGTACTTC.

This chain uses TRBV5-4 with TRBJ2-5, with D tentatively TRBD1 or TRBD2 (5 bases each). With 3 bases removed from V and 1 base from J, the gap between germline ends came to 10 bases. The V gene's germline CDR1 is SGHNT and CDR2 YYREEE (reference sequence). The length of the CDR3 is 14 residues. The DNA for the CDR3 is TGTGCCAGCAGCTCCTCGGGGCTCCAAGAGACCCAGTACTTC. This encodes CASSSSGLQETQYF.

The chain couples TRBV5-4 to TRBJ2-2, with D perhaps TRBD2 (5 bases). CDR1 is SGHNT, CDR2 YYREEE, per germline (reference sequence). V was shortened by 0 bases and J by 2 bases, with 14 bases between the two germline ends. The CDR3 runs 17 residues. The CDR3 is CASSLARWTANTGELFF. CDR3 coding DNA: TGTGCCAGCAGCTTGGCTCGGTGGACTGCTAACACCGGGGAGCTGTTTTTT.

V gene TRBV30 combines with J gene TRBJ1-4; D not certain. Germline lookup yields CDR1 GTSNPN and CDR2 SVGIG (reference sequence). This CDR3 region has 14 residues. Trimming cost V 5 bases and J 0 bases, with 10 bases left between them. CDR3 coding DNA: TGTGCCTGGGGAGACACCGCAACTAATGAAAAACTGTTTTTT. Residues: CAWGDTATNEKLFF.

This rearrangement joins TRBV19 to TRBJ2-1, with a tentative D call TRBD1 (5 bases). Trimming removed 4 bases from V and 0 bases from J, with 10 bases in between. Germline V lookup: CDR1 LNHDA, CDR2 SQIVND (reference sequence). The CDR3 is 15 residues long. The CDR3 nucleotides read TGTGCCAGTAGTAGACAGACCCTCTCCTACAATGAGCAGTTCTTC. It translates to CASSRQTLSYNEQFF.

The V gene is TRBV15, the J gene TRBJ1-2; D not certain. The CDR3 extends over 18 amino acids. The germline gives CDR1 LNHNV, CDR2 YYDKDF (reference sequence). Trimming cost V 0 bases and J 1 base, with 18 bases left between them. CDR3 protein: CATSREFRSSSRNYGYTF. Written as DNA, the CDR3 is TGTGCCACCAGCAGAGAATTCCGGTCGAGTAGTCGTAACTATGGCTACACCTTC.